These 2 T cell receptor beta chains were sequenced from one sample in a study of immune evolution from preneoplasia to lung adenocarcinoma. Repertoires were generated with immunoSEQ multiplex PCR, while TCRdb's copy carries only in-frame clones and drops some. This table has roughly 3,700 clones, roughly 76% appearing once. The source material was FFPE minimally invasive lung adenocarcinoma tissue. Source of these receptors: a person aged 60-79 years with lung adenocarcinoma.

The CDR3 DNA is TGCAGCGGGAGACAGGTAGTGGGCACTGAAGCTTTCTTT. It yields the protein CSGRQVVGTEAFF. V and J are TRBV29-1 and TRBJ1-1; the D gene is possibly TRBD1 (6 bases). This CDR3 spans 13 amino acids. Trimming removed 7 bases at V and 4 bases at J, with 16 bases between. CDR1 and CDR2 from the germline V gene are SQVTM and ANQGSEA. The complete variable domain, with remaining parts taken from reference TRBV29-1 and TRBJ1-1, reads SAVISQKPSRDICQRGTSLTIQCQVDSQVTMMFWYRQQPGQSLTLIATANQGSEATYESGFVIDKFPISRPNLTFSTLTVSNMSPEDSSIYLCSGRQVVGTEAFFGQGTRLTVV.

This sequence joins TRBV9 and TRBJ2-1; D might be TRBD2 (7 bases). The germline V and J ends were trimmed by 4 bases and 7 bases, with 21 bases remaining between them. Germline V gives CDR1 SGDLS, CDR2 YYNGEE. The CDR3 spans 16 residues. The CDR3 here is CASSTKGGSFRNEQFF. The CDR3 DNA is TGTGCCAGCAGCACAAAGGGGGGGAGTTTCCGTAATGAGCAGTTCTTC.